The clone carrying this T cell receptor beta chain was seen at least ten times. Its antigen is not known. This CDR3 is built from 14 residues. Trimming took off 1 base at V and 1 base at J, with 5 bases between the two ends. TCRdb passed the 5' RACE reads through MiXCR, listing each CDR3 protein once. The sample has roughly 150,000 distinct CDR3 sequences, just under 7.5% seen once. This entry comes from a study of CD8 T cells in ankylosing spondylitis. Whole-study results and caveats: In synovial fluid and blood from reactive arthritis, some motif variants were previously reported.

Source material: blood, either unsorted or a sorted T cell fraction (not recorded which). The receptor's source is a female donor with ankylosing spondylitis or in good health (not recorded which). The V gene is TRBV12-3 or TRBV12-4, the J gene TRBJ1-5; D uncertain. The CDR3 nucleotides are TGTGCCAGCAGTTTAGGCAGGAGCAATCAGCCCCAGCATTTT. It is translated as CASSLGRSNQPQHF.